This T cell receptor (beta chain) was captured in a study of shared clonotypes between healthy human individuals. At the level of the study: Sampling drew on donors who were a couple of women and a few men aged 18 to 49.

The method was immunoSEQ multiplex PCR; TCRdb's version includes in-frame clones alone and lacks a portion of them. The sample lists roughly 2.1 million clones, 85% to 95% seen once, with 1.5% to 2% in the top ten. Findings of the study overall: What limited the represented genetic and exposure-history diversity was the small number of donors.

Remarks on this clone: Its antigen is currently unknown.

Naivety among CD8 cells was defined by CD45RO negativity and positive CCR7 selection, thereby excluding terminally differentiated effector memory CD45RA+ cells. Germline values: CDR1 SGHRS, CDR2 YFSETQ. Germline trimming cut 2 bases from V and 6 bases from J; bases unmatched to any gene: 22. This CDR3 spans 20 amino acids. The source of this sequence is a man younger than 35 in good health. Some clones in this sample may be carry-over from other donors' samples. The chain links TRBV5-1 to TRBJ2-1; 8 positions match TRBD2. Sequencing was performed on naive CD8+ T cells from PBMCs. The CDR3 loop is CASSFELAGRRRLAGNEQFF. CDR3 coding DNA: TGCGCCAGCAGCTTCGAATTAGCGGGGCGCCGTCGCCTTGCCGGCAATGAGCAGTTCTTC.